A selection of T cell receptor beta chains follows, all from one sample in a study of blood T cell repertoires in COVID-19. This table comes from immunoSEQ multiplex PCR, and its TCRdb copy is limited to in-frame clones, with some not included. The sample lists about 310,000 clones; approximately 81% were seen once. The sample consisted of PBMCs or T cells enriched from blood (not recorded which). These receptors all stem from a woman aged 25 to 39 who had been exposed to COVID-19. The CDR3 runs from the conserved cysteine through the conserved F or W. A D gene is named only where the DNA matches it firmly. The listing skips clone size in some rows; elsewhere it reads once, few, many or a size class.

>TRBV11-2|.|.|TRBJ2-7
TGTGCCAGCACTTTGGGACTGGCGGCCTACGAGCAGTACTTC
CASTLGLAAYEQYF
>TRBV5-1|.|TRBD1|TRBJ2-5
TGCGCCAGCAGCTTCGGGGACAGGGGTACAGAGACCCAGTACTTC
CASSFGDRGTETQYF
>TRBV7-2|.|TRBD2|TRBJ2-2
TGTGCCAGCAGCTTTAGCGGGGGGGCGGGTGTGACCGGGGAGCTGTTTTTT
CASSFSGGAGVTGELFF
>TRBV9|.|TRBD2|TRBJ2-1
TGTGCCAGCAGCCTTAGCGGGGGAGTATACAATGAGCAGTTCTTC
CASSLSGGVYNEQFF
>TRBV4-1|.|TRBD1|TRBJ2-7
TGCGCCAGCAGCTTCCGGGACAGGGCCTACGAGCAGTACTTC
CASSFRDRAYEQYF
>TRBV5-5|.|TRBD1|TRBJ2-2
TGTGCCAGCAGCTTAAGGACAGGGGTGGCCGGGGAGCTGTTTTTT
CASSLRTGVAGELFF
>TRBV27|.|.|TRBJ2-3
TGTGCCAGCAGTCCCTCAGGGTTGCGCACAGATACGCAGTATTTT
CASSPSGLRTDTQYF
>TRBV13|.|.|TRBJ2-3
TGTGCCAGCAGCTTACAGCAAGGCGGTACAGATACGCAGTATTTT
CASSLQQGGTDTQYF
>TRBV30|.|.|TRBJ2-3
TGTGCCTGGAGTGTTCCAGGCACAGATACGCAGTATTTT
CAWSVPGTDTQYF
>TRBV19|.|.|TRBJ1-2
TGTGCCAGTACCTGGGGGCCGGGCGATGGCTACACCTTC
CASTWGPGDGYTF
>TRBV28|once|TRBD1|TRBJ1-4
TGTGCCAGCAGCCCACTACAGGGGATGACTAATGAAAAACTGTTTTTT
CASSPLQGMTNEKLFF
>TRBV28|few|TRBD1|TRBJ1-5
TGTGCCAGCAGTGAGACGACAGGGGATCAGCCCCAGCATTTT
CASSETTGDQPQHF
>TRBV27|.|TRBD1|TRBJ2-7
TGTGCCAGCAGTTTAACCCCGGACAGGGTCAACGAGCAGTACTTC
CASSLTPDRVNEQYF
>TRBV28|.|.|TRBJ1-3
TGTGCCAGCACCCCCGGCGGTACTTCTCGATACACCATATATTTT
CASTPGGTSRYTIYF
>TRBV5-1|.|.|TRBJ1-2
TGCGCCAGCAGCTTGCTTGAGGCCAACTATGGCTACACCTTC
CASSLLEANYGYTF
>TRBV6-2/TRBV6-3|.|TRBD1|TRBJ1-6
TGTGCCAGCAGTCGGGACAGCCACTATAATTCACCCCTCCACTTT
CASSRDSHYNSPLHF
>TRBV29-1|once|TRBD1|TRBJ2-1
TGCAGCGGGGACAGGGACTATGAGCAGTTCTTC
CSGDRDYEQFF
>TRBV6-1|.|.|TRBJ2-2
TGTGCCAGCAGTGACATGCAGGACACCGGGGAGCTGTTTTTT
CASSDMQDTGELFF
>TRBV11-2|.|.|TRBJ2-1
TGTGCCAGCAGCCCCGGCGGCGGAGACAATGAGCAGTTCTTC
CASSPGGGDNEQFF
>TRBV30|.|TRBD2|TRBJ2-7
TGTGCCTGGAGCCCCGGGGGGTACGAGCAGTACTTC
CAWSPGGYEQYF
>TRBV6-1|once|TRBD2|TRBJ2-5
TGTGCCAGCAGTGAAAGGGCTAGCGGGTCGGAGACCCAGTACTTC
CASSERASGSETQYF
>TRBV10-3|.|.|TRBJ2-7
TGTGCCATCAGCCAGGGGTCCTACGAGCAGTACTTC
CAISQGSYEQYF
>TRBV10-3|.|TRBD1|TRBJ1-2
TGTGCCATCAACGACAGGGGGAACAACTATGGCTACACCTTC
CAINDRGNNYGYTF
>TRBV12-3/TRBV12-4|once|.|TRBJ2-7
TGTGCCAGCAGGTACAGCTACGAGCAGTACTTC
CASRYSYEQYF
>TRBV23-1|.|.|TRBJ2-1
TGCGCCAGCAGTCACGACGCTTCGACGCGGAACTTTGAGCAGTTCTTC
CASSHDASTRNFEQFF
>TRBV2|.|TRBD1|TRBJ2-3
TGTGCCAGCCGGGACAGGGCAGATACGCAGTATTTT
CASRDRADTQYF
>TRBV21-1|.|.|TRBJ1-2
TGTGCCAGCAGCAAAGTTGGAGGGGAGGGATATGGCTACACCTTC
CASSKVGGEGYGYTF
>TRBV12-3/TRBV12-4|.|.|TRBJ1-1
TGTGCCAGCAGTTTAGGACAGGCGACTGAAGCTTTCTTT
CASSLGQATEAFF
>TRBV13|.|TRBD2|TRBJ2-1
TGTGCCAGCAGCTTTCGCGGGAGGGCTTCCTACAATGAGCAGTTCTTC
CASSFRGRASYNEQFF
>TRBV11-2|.|.|TRBJ1-4
TGTGCCAGCAGCCCGCACAGGGTGCGGGCCGAAAAACTGTTTTTT
CASSPHRVRAEKLFF
>TRBV6-2/TRBV6-3|.|TRBD2|TRBJ2-1
TGTGCCAGCAGTTTACCGGGACTAGCGGGGGGGCTGTACAATGAGCAGTTCTTC
CASSLPGLAGGLYNEQFF
>TRBV5-1|.|TRBD1|TRBJ2-7
TGCGCCAGCAGCTTGGCCCTCGGACAGGGGAAGGACGAGCAGTACTTC
CASSLALGQGKDEQYF
>TRBV3-1/TRBV3-2|.|TRBD2|TRBJ2-5
TGTGCCAGCAGCCAAGGACTGAGGTGGCGGGAGTTTCCGGAGACCCAGTACTTC
CASSQGLRWREFPETQYF
>TRBV4-2|.|.|TRBJ1-4
TGTGCCACCCAGAATTCCTTTCGGGGGTTAAATGAAAAACTGTTTTTT
CATQNSFRGLNEKLFF
>TRBV2|.|TRBD2|TRBJ2-3
TGTGCCAGCAGGGCCGGACTAGCATCAGATACGCAGTATTTT
CASRAGLASDTQYF
>TRBV12-3/TRBV12-4|.|.|TRBJ2-5
TGTGCCAGCAGTCCCCTTCACCAAGAGACCCAGTACTTC
CASSPLHQETQYF
>TRBV5-1|.|.|TRBJ1-4
TGCGCCAGCAGCCCCCAGCCAGGGTCCACTAATGAAAAACTGTTTTTT
CASSPQPGSTNEKLFF
>TRBV7-8|few|TRBD1|TRBJ1-4
TGTGCCAGCAGCTTGGGGGGACAGTCTAGACGTAATGAAAAACTGTTTTTT
CASSLGGQSRRNEKLFF
>TRBV28|once|TRBD2|TRBJ2-2
TGTGCCAGCAAGGTGGGGACTAATCCCGGGGAGCTGTTTTTT
CASKVGTNPGELFF